Shown below are 21 T cell receptor beta chains from a single sample sequenced in a study of T cells in Graves' hyperthyroidism and ophthalmopathy. The CDR3 regions of TCR beta were amplified from RNA transcripts. HTBI primers drove first-round RT-PCR of the TCR CDR3. TCRdb recomputed calls from the multiplex PCR reads with MiXCR, one row per CDR3 protein. The sample comprises about 710,000 distinct CDR3 sequences, 16% of which are singletons, and approximately 8% rests with the top ten. The sequencing sample was made of blood. The receptors come from a young man with Graves' hyperthyroidism.

This clonotype occurred a few times. CDR3 DNA: TGTGCCACCAGCAGAGAGGGGCCAGATACGCAGTATTTT. Residues: CATSREGPDTQYF. The gene calls are TRBV15 and TRBJ2-3; the D gene is possibly TRBD1 (5 bases). The CDR3 is made up of 13 amino acids. The germline gives CDR1 LNHNV, CDR2 YYDKDF (reference sequence). The germline V and J ends were trimmed by 0 bases and 4 bases, with 5 bases remaining between them.

This clonotype was counted only a few times. J is TRBJ2-5 and V is TRBV20-1, with D uncertain. V gave up 5 bases and J gave up 4 bases, with 17 bases separating them. CDR1 DFQATT and CDR2 SNEGSKA come from the germline V gene (reference sequence). The CDR3 is 14 residues long. CDR3 sequence reads: CSAAIRIGGETQYF. In nucleotides, the CDR3 is TGCAGTGCTGCTATCCGAATTGGTGGAGAGACCCAGTACTTC.

This chain joins TRBV19 and TRBJ2-3; D is ambiguous. The CDR3 has 16 residues. CDR1 is LNHDA and CDR2 is SQIVND in the germline V gene (reference sequence). Deletions cut 7 bases from V and 0 bases from J, with 17 bases between. This chain's CDR3 is CASTRDFALSTDTQYF. CDR3 DNA sequence: TGTGCCAGTACCCGAGACTTTGCTCTTAGCACAGATACGCAGTATTTT.

The chain joins TRBV10-3 to TRBJ2-7, with D perhaps TRBD1 or TRBD2 (5 bases each). This CDR3 has 16 amino acids. Trimming stripped 0 bases from V and 7 bases from J, with 19 bases between. CDR1 is ENHRY, CDR2 SYGVKD, per germline. For the CDR3, the DNA is TGTGCCATCAGTGAGTCTACCCGCCCCGCAGAGGGGGAGCAGTACTTC. Amino acid sequence: CAISESTRPAEGEQYF.

This clonotype occurred a few times. This sequence joins TRBV10-1 and TRBJ2-5; possible D gene TRBD1, 5 bases. V lost 8 bases, J lost 2 bases, and 18 bases lay in between. The CDR3 is made up of 15 amino acids. The V gene's germline CDR1 is WNHNN and CDR2 SYGVQD (reference sequence). CDR3 DNA: TGCGCCAGCTGGGGCAGGCCAAATGGGCAAGAGACCCAGTACTTC. Translation gives CASWGRPNGQETQYF.

The V call is TRBV6-1, the J call TRBJ2-2, with TRBD1 matching 8 bases. This CDR3 is built from 14 residues. The germline gives CDR1 MNHNS, CDR2 SASEGT. V lost 7 bases and J lost 6; bases outside the gene matches: 7. For the CDR3, the DNA is TGTGCCAGCATGACAGGGGTTGAGTCCGGGGAGCTGTTTTTT. It codes for CASMTGVESGELFF.

This clonotype has just a few counts. This chain uses TRBV14 with TRBJ2-7; 7 nucleotides agree with TRBD2. This CDR3 is built from 15 residues. Trimming at V came to 4 bases and at J to 3 bases, leaving 9 bases not matched to a gene. Germline V gives CDR1 SGHDN, CDR2 FVKESK. The CDR3 region has the DNA TGTGCCAGCAGCCTCGGTGGGGGGGGAAACTACGAGCAGTACTTC. It codes for CASSLGGGGNYEQYF.

The chain combines TRBV11-3 with TRBJ2-1, with 9 bases lining up with TRBD2. With V trimmed by 5 bases and J by 7 bases, 18 bases remained unmatched. The germline V gene encodes CDR1 SGHNT and CDR2 YENEEA. The CDR3 has 18 amino acids. The CDR3 here is CASSDAGRAAGGCNEQFF. The CDR3 DNA sequence: TGTGCCAGCAGCGATGCCGGCCGAGCGGCGGGAGGGTGTAATGAGCAGTTCTTC. The variable domain in full, completed from reference TRBV11-3 and TRBJ2-1, reads EAGVVQSPRYKIIEKKQPVAFWCNPISGHNTLYWYLQNLGQGPELLIRYENEEAVDDSQLPKDRFSAERLKGVDSTLKIQPAELGDSAVYLCASSDAGRAAGGCNEQFFGPGTRLTVL.

This sequence joins TRBV10-3 and TRBJ2-5; no clear D. Germline assignment: CDR1 ENHRY and CDR2 SYGVKD. V was shortened by 2 bases and J by 0 bases, with 4 bases between the two germline ends. The CDR3 covers 13 residues. The CDR3 spells CAISENNQETQYF. Written as DNA, the CDR3 is TGTGCCATCAGTGAGAATAACCAAGAGACCCAGTACTTC.

This clonotype was picked up a small number of times. The V call is TRBV27, the J call TRBJ2-1; 7 bases align to TRBD2. The V segment lost 6 bases and the J segment 2 bases; nucleotides outside the gene matches: 7. The CDR3 consists of 15 residues. Germline V CDR1 and CDR2: MNHEY, SMNVEV (reference sequence). The CDR3 nucleotides read TGTGCCAGCAGCCCCTGGGGGAGGGCCTACAATGAGCAGTTCTTC. It translates to CASSPWGRAYNEQFF.

This clonotype appeared many times. The chain employs TRBV28 and TRBJ2-2; D unclear. Trimming shortened V by 2 bases and J by 2 bases, and 9 bases separated the two germline ends. The germline gives CDR1 MDHEN, CDR2 SYDVKM. The CDR3 is 15 amino acids. CDR3 loop: CASSLDGLNTGELFF. The CDR3 DNA follows: TGTGCCAGCAGTTTAGATGGCCTCAACACCGGGGAGCTGTTTTTT. The complete variable domain, with remaining parts taken from reference TRBV28 and TRBJ2-2, reads DVKVTQSSRYLVKRTGEKVFLECVQDMDHENMFWYRQDPGLGLRLIYFSYDVKMKEKGDIPEGYSVSREKKERFSLILESASTNQTSMYLCASSLDGLNTGELFFGEGSRLTVL.

The sample holds one count of this clonotype. The chain has TRBV10-1 and TRBJ1-1, with a possible D match to TRBD1 (6 bases). Looked up from germline, CDR1 is WNHNN and CDR2 is SYGVQD (reference sequence). The CDR3 runs to 13 residues. Trimming removed 2 bases at V and 11 bases at J, with 15 bases between. In DNA form, the CDR3 reads TGCGCCAGCAGTGAGGGGGGCCATCTCGGGGCTTTCTTT. Protein product: CASSEGGHLGAFF.

This clonotype was detected ten times or more. This rearrangement joins TRBV30 to TRBJ1-6; D is uncertain. Germline loops: CDR1 GTSNPN, CDR2 SVGIG (reference sequence). The CDR3 length is 15 residues. V lost 3 bases to trimming and J lost 9 bases, with 18 bases between them. The CDR3 region is CAWSLGYLVGSPLHF. Here the CDR3 DNA reads TGTGCCTGGAGCCTTGGATACTTGGTTGGTTCACCCCTCCACTTT.

There are many counts of this clonotype. V gene TRBV6-5 combines with J gene TRBJ1-1, with no clear D. The CDR3 is made up of 14 amino acids. V lost 2 bases, J lost 4 bases, and 11 bases lay in between. Germline lookup yields CDR1 MNHEY and CDR2 SVGAGI. The DNA of the CDR3 is TGTGCCAGCAGTTACAAGAGGGTGGGCACTGAAGCTTTCTTT. It specifies CASSYKRVGTEAFF.

This clonotype was seen repeatedly, ten times or more. The V call is TRBV7-2, the J call TRBJ1-1; possible D gene TRBD1, 6 bases. This CDR3 has 15 residues. Germline V gene data show CDR1 as SGHTA and CDR2 as FQGNSA. Trimming shortened V by 1 base and J by 2 bases, and 11 bases separated the two germline ends. The CDR3 bases are TGTGCCAGCAGCTTAGGGACAGTTGTTAACACTGAAGCTTTCTTT. Translated: CASSLGTVVNTEAFF.

This clonotype came up a few times. The genes are TRBV7-9 and TRBJ2-7; D call uncertain. CDR3 size: 16 residues. Germline lookup yields CDR1 SEHNR and CDR2 FQNEAQ (reference sequence). V lost 4 bases and J lost 1, with 17 bases in between. The CDR3, as DNA: TGTGCCAGCAGCTCCGAATTAGACGGAACTTCCTACGAGCAGTACTTC. Encoded protein: CASSSELDGTSYEQYF.

This clonotype was seen many times. The V call is TRBV7-9, the J call TRBJ2-7; D remains ambiguous. From germline, CDR1 is SEHNR and CDR2 FQNEAQ (reference sequence). The germline V and J ends were trimmed by 2 bases and 3 bases, with 8 bases remaining between them. CDR3 size: 13 residues. This CDR3 is CASSLTLDYEQYF. CDR3 bases: TGTGCCAGCAGCTTAACGTTGGACTACGAGCAGTACTTC.

The CDR3 protein is CASSTYSGGGDGYTF. CDR3 DNA sequence: TGTGCCAGCAGTACCTACTCAGGGGGCGGCGATGGCTACACCTTC. V and J are TRBV27 and TRBJ1-2; 8 bases line up with TRBD1. The CDR3 has 15 amino acids. V lost 5 bases, J lost 6 bases, and 11 bases stayed unmatched. Germline CDR1 and CDR2: MNHEY and SMNVEV (reference sequence).

Only a few counts were recorded for this clonotype. CDR3 residues: CASSPGQGRGGYTF. DNA of the CDR3: TGTGCCAGCAGCCCGGGACAGGGAAGGGGAGGCTACACCTTC. The genes are TRBV11-2 and TRBJ1-2; the match to TRBD1 covers 9 bases. The germline V gene has CDR1 SGHAT and CDR2 FQNNGV. The junction had 9 bases not matched to a gene; V was cut back by 5 bases and J by 8 bases. CDR3 size: 14 residues.

This clonotype showed up many times. The chain joins TRBV20-1 to TRBJ1-4; 8 positions match TRBD1. The CDR3 loop spans 16 amino acids. V was pared by 2 bases and J by 3 bases, with 8 bases of the junction left unmatched. Looked up from germline, CDR1 is DFQATT and CDR2 is SNEGSKA (reference sequence). In DNA form, the CDR3 reads TGCAGTGCTAGACCGGCCAGGGGGCTGGCTAATGAAAAACTGTTTTTT. It yields the protein CSARPARGLANEKLFF.

The chain couples TRBV28 to TRBJ2-5; no firm D call. Trimming took off 6 bases at V and 7 bases at J, with 9 bases between the two ends. The CDR3 length is 11 residues. Germline loops: CDR1 MDHEN, CDR2 SYDVKM. CDR3 protein: CASRRRATQYF. The CDR3 DNA follows: TGTGCCAGCAGACGACGGGCGACCCAGTACTTC.